This TCR beta chain was sequenced during a study of spatial heterogeneity in lung cancer. The time point here: sample taken at primary tumor resection. From tumor, nontumor lung or frozen PBMC, whole RNA was taken unsorted for sequencing. This clonotype was seen once. Its antigen is unknown. A library prepared for alpha chains yielded this beta chain as an off-target read; its size is of little meaning. The study, taken as a whole, reports: Tracking of tumor mutation counts was seen in expanded intratumoral alpha and beta TCR counts.

TCRdb recomputed calls from the 5' RACE reads with MiXCR, one row per CDR3 protein. The sample lists a few thousand distinct CDR3 sequences, 15% to 20% occurring once. The V and J ends lost 3 bases and 2 bases respectively, with 9 bases between them. This CDR3 is built from 14 residues. The rearrangement links TRBV12-3 or TRBV12-4 to TRBJ2-3; D possibly corresponds to TRBD1 (5 bases). The TCR comes from a male donor with early-stage non-small cell lung cancer. This material consisted of lung tumor tissue, taken at surgery. The CDR3 DNA reads TGTGCCAGCAGTTTCGGACACCCCACAGATACGCAGTATTTT. It is translated as CASSFGHPTDTQYF.